This TCR beta chain stems from a study of blood T cell repertoires in COVID-19. Study-level background: Collection of acute and convalescent COVID-19 samples took place in the United States, Italy and Spain.

Trimming cost V 5 bases and J 5 bases; bases outside gene matches: 5. The CDR3 covers 13 residues. The V gene's germline CDR1 is SGHAT and CDR2 FQDESV (reference sequence). Categorization into cohorts depended on clinical history that participants reported. How the authors handled the data: Reference gene primer amplification gave nucleated cell count estimates. Only in-frame clones appear in the TCRdb table, and some are missing; sequencing was by immunoSEQ multiplex PCR. V, J and clone size reflect that table, while D and trimming were determined from the DNA. The sample lists some 290,000 clones, approximately 91% occurring once.

The chain employs TRBV11-1 and TRBJ2-5; 7 positions agree with TRBD2. The receptor was derived from a woman between 35 and 50 years old with acute COVID-19. The sequenced sample was PBMCs or T cells enriched from blood (not recorded which). CDR3 nucleotide sequence: TGTGCCAGCAGCAGTGGACTAGGGGAGACCCAGTACTTC. Amino acids: CASSSGLGETQYF.